The 10 T cell receptor beta chains given below trace back to one sample, sequenced in a study of T cell changes during pregnancy in multiple sclerosis. Repertoires were generated with immunoSEQ multiplex PCR, while TCRdb's copy carries only in-frame clones and drops some. Of roughly 63,000 clones in the sample, about nine tenths were seen once. Specimen: peripheral blood, collected in the second trimester of pregnancy. The receptors here all came from a female donor in good health, enrolled as a control in a pregnancy study.

This chain connects TRBV5-1 to TRBJ2-7, with TRBD2 matching over 15 bases. This CDR3 comprises 16 residues. Germline CDR1 SGHRS, CDR2 YFSETQ. V shed 3 bases and J 1 base; nucleotides not matched to a gene: 2. CDR3 in amino acids: CASSWGLAGGSYEQYF. The CDR3 DNA is TGCGCCAGCAGCTGGGGACTAGCGGGGGGTTCCTACGAGCAGTACTTC.

The rearrangement uses TRBV28 and TRBJ2-5, with 7 bases fitting TRBD2. V lost 2 bases, J lost 4 bases, and 1 base stayed unmatched. This CDR3 is 13 amino acids long. CDR1 MDHEN and CDR2 SYDVKM come from the germline V gene. DNA for the CDR3: TGTGCCAGCAGTTTAACGGGGGGAGAGACCCAGTACTTC. Residues: CASSLTGGETQYF.

This rearrangement joins TRBV27 to TRBJ2-2; 9 bases map to TRBD2. Germline V gene data show CDR1 as MNHEY and CDR2 as SMNVEV (reference sequence). Trimming at V came to 6 bases and at J to 0 bases, leaving 5 bases not matched to a gene. The CDR3 totals 16 residues. CDR3 coding DNA: TGTGCCAGCAGCCGGACTAGCGTATCGAACACCGGGGAGCTGTTTTTT. This codes for CASSRTSVSNTGELFF.

The chain links TRBV7-2 to TRBJ1-1, with D possibly being TRBD1 (5 bases). The V gene's germline CDR1 is SGHTA and CDR2 FQGNSA. V gave up 3 bases and J gave up 5 bases, with 10 bases separating them. The CDR3 spans 13 residues. CDR3 sequence reads: CASSLGPRTEAFF. In DNA form, the CDR3 reads TGTGCCAGCAGCTTGGGGCCCCGTACTGAAGCTTTCTTT. Full variable domain (missing parts from reference TRBV7-2 and TRBJ1-1): GAGVSQSPSNKVTEKGKDVELRCDPISGHTALYWYRQSLGQGLEFLIYFQGNSAPDKSGLPSDRFSAERTGGSVSTLTIQRTQQEDSAVYLCASSLGPRTEAFFGQGTRLTVV.

The CDR3 coding sequence is TGTGCCAGCAGTGAATCTGTTTTCGGGGGGGGCAGTGAAAAACTGTTTTTT. Encoded protein: CASSESVFGGGSEKLFF. The genes are TRBV25-1 and TRBJ1-4; the D gene is possibly TRBD1 (6 bases). The CDR3 runs to 17 residues. Trimming removed 1 base at V and 7 bases at J, with 19 bases between. Germline-derived CDR1 and CDR2 are MGHDK and SYGVNS.

CDR3 sequence reads: CASSYLRETQYF. CDR3 coding DNA: TGTGCCAGCAGTTACTTGAGAGAGACCCAGTACTTC. The J gene is TRBJ2-5, the V gene TRBV6-6; D uncertain. V was clipped by 1 base and J by 4 bases, with 4 bases between them. The CDR3 sequence is 12 residues long. The germline CDR1 and CDR2 sequences are MNHNY and SVGAGI (reference sequence).

The V and J genes are TRBV27 and TRBJ1-2; weak D call: TRBD1 (6 bases). The CDR3 loop spans 14 amino acids. The V end was cut by 2 bases, the J end by 2 bases, with 9 bases between. Germline V gives CDR1 MNHEY, CDR2 SMNVEV (reference sequence). This CDR3 reads CASSLVGTNYGYTF. The CDR3 coding sequence is TGTGCCAGCAGTTTAGTCGGGACAAACTATGGCTACACCTTC.

This clone occurred once. The junction and the germline gene differ at one end; a read error may be behind it. The chain has TRBV6-1 and TRBJ2-7, with 7 nucleotides matching TRBD2. Germline CDR1 is MNHNS and CDR2 is SASEGT. CDR3 size: 13 residues. This CDR3 reads CASSPGLADLVHF. In nucleotides, the CDR3 is TGTGCCAGCAGTCCAGGGCTAGCGGATTTAGTACACTTC.

The rearrangement uses TRBV7-6 and TRBJ1-1; TRBD1 might be the D (6 bases). The V end was cut by 1 base, the J end by 0 bases, with 9 bases between. The CDR3 runs to 15 residues. In germline, CDR1 is SGHVS, CDR2 FNYEAQ. The CDR3 spells CASSLGAGVNTEAFF. The CDR3 region has the DNA TGTGCCAGCAGCTTAGGAGCAGGGGTGAACACTGAAGCTTTCTTT.

V and J are TRBV28 and TRBJ2-7; 11 bases fit TRBD2. Germline values: CDR1 MDHEN, CDR2 SYDVKM. CDR3 length equals 16 residues. Losses at the gene ends were 2 bases for V and 3 bases for J; bases not matched to a gene: 6. The CDR3 sequence is CASSLLRLAGFYEQYF. The CDR3 DNA follows: TGTGCCAGCAGTTTACTAAGACTAGCGGGATTCTACGAGCAGTACTTC.